What follows are 10 T cell receptor beta chains derived from one specimen sequenced in a study of cytomegalovirus exposure and HLA in healthy donors (dated by TCRdb to the late 2010s). The library was obtained by the immunoSEQ multiplex PCR assay. This immuneACCESS table, as held by TCRdb, lists in-frame sequences with V and J called but not all clones. Of the missing ones, under half trace to an unresolved V gene in checked studies; the others have no known cause. This sample lists approximately 110,000 clones; around 94% were detected once. Of the sample, 1% to 1.5% is held by the ten largest clones. What was sequenced was PBMCs. Receptors originate from a woman aged 18-29 years in good health and CMV-seronegative.

The V gene is TRBV28, the J gene TRBJ2-7, with D tentatively TRBD1 (6 bases). Per germline, CDR1 MDHEN and CDR2 SYDVKM. The ends were cut back, 10 bases at V and 2 bases at J, with 15 bases in the middle. The CDR3 runs to 13 residues. CDR3 loop: CATEDSPPYEQYF. The CDR3 region has the DNA TGTGCCACCGAGGACAGTCCCCCCTACGAGCAGTACTTC.

The genes are TRBV7-9 and TRBJ2-2; 8 bases match TRBD2. Trimming at V came to 5 bases and at J to 1 base, leaving 9 bases not matched to a gene. Germline assignment: CDR1 SEHNR and CDR2 FQNEAQ (reference sequence). The CDR3 runs 17 residues. The CDR3 DNA reads as TGTGCCAGCAGCCACATTGGGCTAGCGGGGAACACCGGGGAGCTGTTTTTT. Translated, it gives CASSHIGLAGNTGELFF.

The chain links TRBV19 to TRBJ1-5; D call uncertain. Germline V gene lookup returns CDR1 LNHDA and CDR2 SQIVND (reference sequence). V was shortened by 7 bases and J by 3 bases, with 7 bases between the two germline ends. The CDR3 length is 12 residues. CDR3 DNA: TGTGCCAGTAAACGGGACAATCAGCCCCAGCATTTT. Its translation is CASKRDNQPQHF.

The table lists this clone with a count of one. The rearrangement uses TRBV10-1 and TRBJ2-3; 7 bases are shared with TRBD2. The CDR3 runs to 13 residues. Germline V lookup: CDR1 WNHNN, CDR2 SYGVQD (reference sequence). Trimming removed 6 bases from V and 6 bases from J; junction bases left unmatched: 6. CDR3 nucleotides: TGCGCCAGCAGCCGGACTAGTGCGGATACGCAGTATTTT. Translation: CASSRTSADTQYF.

The rearrangement links TRBV5-1 to TRBJ2-5, with D possibly being TRBD1 (6 bases). This CDR3 is built from 13 residues. Trimming removed 6 bases from V and 4 bases from J, with 13 bases in between. Per the germline V gene, CDR1 is SGHRS and CDR2 is YFSETQ. As DNA, the CDR3 is TGCGCCAGCACCCCGGACAGCCGAGAGACCCAGTACTTC. It encodes CASTPDSRETQYF.

The gene calls are TRBV6-5 and TRBJ1-1; D perhaps matches TRBD1 (6 bases). Looked up from germline, CDR1 is MNHEY and CDR2 is SVGAGI. Trimming stripped 0 bases from V and 4 bases from J, with 12 bases between. The CDR3 totals 15 residues. As DNA, the CDR3 is TGTGCCAGCAGTTACTCGGCAGGGGTCGGCACTGAAGCTTTCTTT. It is translated as CASSYSAGVGTEAFF.

This clone was recorded once. This chain links TRBV6-6 with TRBJ2-2; 8 positions agree with TRBD1. Losses at the gene ends were 4 bases for V and 3 bases for J; bases not matched to a gene: 7. From germline, CDR1 is MNHNY and CDR2 SVGAGI (reference sequence). The CDR3 is 16 amino acids. The CDR3 nucleotides read TGTGCCAGCAGTTCCCAGGACAGGGCTCACACCGGGGAGCTGTTTTTT. The encoded protein is CASSSQDRAHTGELFF.

This chain uses TRBV4-2 with TRBJ2-2, with 12 bases identical to TRBD2. The CDR3 is 17 amino acids. V lost 3 bases, J lost 3 bases, and 5 bases stayed unmatched. Per germline, CDR1 LGHNA and CDR2 YNFKEQ. In DNA form, the CDR3 reads TGTGCCAGCAGCCATACACTAGCGGGGGGTCACACCGGGGAGCTGTTTTTT. It codes for CASSHTLAGGHTGELFF.

A single count supports this clone. This sequence joins TRBV14 and TRBJ2-7; 10 bases fit TRBD1. This CDR3 has 16 amino acids. The junction had 6 bases not matched to a gene; V was cut back by 0 bases and J by 4 bases. Per the germline V gene, CDR1 is SGHDN and CDR2 is FVKESK. The CDR3 sequence is CASSQDRWTGGYEQYF. CDR3 DNA: TGTGCCAGCAGCCAAGATAGGTGGACAGGGGGTTACGAGCAGTACTTC.

The J gene is TRBJ1-5, the V gene TRBV19; TRBD1 agrees at 9 bases. The CDR3 totals 15 residues. V lost 4 bases and J lost 3; bases outside the gene matches: 4. Per germline, CDR1 LNHDA and CDR2 SQIVND (reference sequence). CDR3 coding DNA: TGTGCCAGTAGTACGACAGGGGGATTCAATCAGCCCCAGCATTTT. Encoded protein: CASSTTGGFNQPQHF.